This is a list of T cell receptor beta chains from one sample in a study of vaccination effects on CD4 cells after COVID-19. Their target antigens are unknown. The repertoire was sequenced with immunoSEQ multiplex PCR; TCRdb's copy has only in-frame clones and lacks some. Of about 66,000 clones in the sample, roughly 80% were seen once. The sequencing here drew on CD4+ T cells from PBMCs cultured with HCoV-OC43 spike peptides, taken after COVID-19 vaccination. These receptors were collected from a human donor who received a COVID-19 vaccine. The conserved cysteine and the conserved F or W are not part of the CDR3 here.

V	length	CDR3
TRBV10-1	10	ASSESNEKLF
TRBV5-8	14	ASSYSSGSSTDTQY
TRBV28	11	ASSLEDLKTQY
TRBV28	10	ASSLAGGTQY
TRBV5-6	15	ASSFNGSPVSQETQY
TRBV19	14	ASSIAGTVSGNTIY
TRBV6-2/TRBV6-3	14	ASSYPTPALNYGYT
TRBV3-1/TRBV3-2	9	ASSFGDGYT
TRBV6-5	13	ASSPRQIYTGELF
TRBV7-2	12	ASSLGQTYQPQH
TRBV20-1	12	SASPGGGYNEQF
TRBV11-2	12	ASSLVSWNSPLH
TRBV18	11	ASSQISTDTQY
TRBV5-1	12	ASSLGTSNQPQH
TRBV14	13	ASSPGGYMNTEAF
TRBV9	12	ASSSTGLGGTQY
TRBV28	14	ASSLTGTDIKNIQY
TRBV27	14	ASRPWTGEESTGYT
TRBV15	11	ATSLRGGWGYT
TRBV18	12	ASSPQGSGNTIY
TRBV3-1/TRBV3-2	14	ASSQDSSLNTGELF
TRBV6-1	16	ASSDRIITGADNSPLH
TRBV20-1	10	SASQVNQPQH
TRBV25-1	10	ASSSGWGTQY
TRBV5-8	11	ASSPQENYGYT
TRBV5-1	12	ASSLEPPRTEAF
TRBV12-5	10	ASGLGRSGYT
TRBV18	13	ASSLLTGSQETQY
TRBV4-2	15	ASSRTATSGGYNEQF
TRBV10-1	13	ASLIWGEANYGYT